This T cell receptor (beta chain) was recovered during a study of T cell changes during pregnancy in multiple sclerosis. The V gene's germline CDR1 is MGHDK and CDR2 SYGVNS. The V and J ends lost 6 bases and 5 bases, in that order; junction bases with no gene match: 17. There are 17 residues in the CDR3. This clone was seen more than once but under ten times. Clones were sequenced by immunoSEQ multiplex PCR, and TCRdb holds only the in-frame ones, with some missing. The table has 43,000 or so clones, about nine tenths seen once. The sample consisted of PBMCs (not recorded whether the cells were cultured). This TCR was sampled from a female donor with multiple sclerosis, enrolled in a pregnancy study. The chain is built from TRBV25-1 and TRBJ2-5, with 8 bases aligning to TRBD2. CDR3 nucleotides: TGTGCCAGCAGCCCCCTCGGCGGGAGGTTAGGTCGGGAGACCCAGTACTTC. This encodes CASSPLGGRLGRETQYF.